This TCR beta chain is from a study of cytomegalovirus exposure and HLA in healthy donors (dated by TCRdb to about 2017). Regarding the complete study: According to an earlier analysis of several hundred of the donors, 150 million to 200 million T cells yielded 100 million or so unique TCR beta sequences and 276 Gb of sequence data. To predict cytomegalovirus infection status, the study brought together high-throughput TCR immunosequencing, statistical association of individual TCRs with disease status, and machine learning. The number of donors typed differed by locus, with about 629-630 for A, B, C, DRB1 and DQB1, roughly 520 for DQA1, over 600 for DPA1, and approximately 470 for DPB1. The study profiled the T cell repertoires of 550 to 700 subjects by immunosequencing and related them to cytomegalovirus serostatus. In a later genetic analysis, genome-wide SNP genotypes for about 60% of the 666 donors were used, and that subset was treated as a discovery cohort. Several DR-DQ haplotypes were handled as single units for association and clustering, since linkage in the cohort was strong. HLA typing included class I and class II loci at four-digit resolution. The aim of the study was to test whether cataloging public T cell receptors could identify signatures of past pathogen exposure. Donor age, sex, ethnicity and CMV serostatus were collected together with the repertoire data. In an earlier analysis of 500 to 650 of the donors, high-throughput TCR beta sequencing was used to judge whether each TCR beta V gene segment behaved as functional or pseudogenic. In addition to the first cohort of 666 subjects, a separate validation cohort of 130 or so different subjects was used. Of the 398 genotyped donors, about 84% fell in the genetic ancestry cluster associated with self-reported Caucasian donors. All discovery cohort repertoires had been generated on a single sequencing platform. Rather than drawing on any new phenotypic data, the later analysis identified candidate immune exposures from TCR beta sequences and the way those sequences occurred across donors. An early release that covered about 600 HLA-typed donors contained about 300 gigabases of sequencing data and around 85 million unique TCR sequences. On average, about 240,000 unique TCR beta nucleotide sequences were sequenced per donor among fewer than 500 genotyped donors of the cohort, with 15% to 20% of those sequences being non-productive. A later analysis re-examined previously published TCR beta repertoires from about 700 donors and added high-resolution HLA genotyping to investigate patterns of TCR occurrence. Points the paper makes about the study in general: A few of the identified cytomegalovirus-associated TCR beta chains were confirmed in vitro to be specific for cytomegalovirus antigens. A later analysis associated around 16,000 TCR beta sequences with specific HLA alleles at a false discovery rate of 0.05. Roughly uniform sequencing depth across donors was assumed in presence/absence analyses, although this assumption may not hold. In a later analysis, the rate of TCR association differed among HLA loci, with DRB1 alleles having the most associated TCRs and HLA-C alleles having the fewest. Compared with equally common non-associated chains, HLA-associated TCR beta chains in a later analysis were more clonally expanded and had lower generation probabilities. Most CMV-associated TCR beta chains appeared to be HLA-restricted in a later analysis, and the HLA associations seemed to be driven largely by CMV exposure. Because some donors lacked HLA typing at each locus, the association tests relied only on the typed subset. A later genetic analysis reported fewer N-insertions in productive TCRs among donors in an Asian-associated ancestry cluster than the roughly 690-donor mean. Linkage disequilibrium might explain the correlated functional status among segregating V segments, but an unknown experimental factor could not be ruled out. The study gave a list of around 170 TCR beta chains associated with cytomegalovirus. According to a later analysis, parvovirus B19, influenza, CMV and Epstein-Barr virus appeared linked to several top co-occurrence clusters. The authors suggested that the approach could potentially be extended to other disease states and immunological phenotypes. For the cohort, immune exposure information was limited to CMV serostatus. In an earlier analysis of roughly 560 of the donors, most TCR beta V segments were observed in productive rearrangements about 90% or about 30% of the time, broadly matching IMGT annotations. The classifier was reported to diagnose cytomegalovirus status with high specificity and sensitivity in both the original and validation cohorts. Some IMGT-functional V segments, including TRBV6-2 and TRBV6-3, could not be distinguished by the 87-base-pair reads and were therefore excluded. This cohort had only TCR beta chains sequenced, and the lack of alpha or paired-chain data limited which features could be detected. An association between a missense DCLRE1C variant and V-gene and J-gene trimming of TCR beta chains was found in a later genetic analysis and replicated in an independent cohort. Over 15 rarely observed V segments, including chromosome 9 orphons, were excluded from the earlier analysis of approximately 500 of the donors because counts were too low. While some public TCRs were present in many individuals, most TCR sequences turned up only very rarely across donors. When HLA alleles, especially DR and DQ, strongly co-occurred, attributing TCR associations to individual alleles was difficult. The sequencing pipeline was judged likely to have produced a cluster of highly shared sequence variants as a technical artifact. A further reported finding was that TCR beta sequences accurately predicted the HLA-A and HLA-B alleles for most subjects in the first cohort.

Via the germline V gene, CDR1 is MGHRA and CDR2 YSYEKL. From the cysteine through the phenylalanine, the CDR3 covers 16 amino acids. Of all the DNA, just the CDR3 is kept, 48 bases in frame from base 1. Compared with germline, V lacks 2 bases and J lacks 0 bases; bases without a gene match: 3. In total, just over 650 healthy bone marrow donors made up the cohort. Cohort members were all nominally healthy when sampled, although unrecorded immune exposures were likely present. The donor tested CMV seropositive, placing the donor among the 290 or so seropositive members of the cohort. Each donor provided a peripheral blood sample, and peripheral blood mononuclear cells were used for TCR beta sequencing. The Qiagen DNeasy Blood Extraction Kit was used to extract genomic DNA from the blood cell samples. The library was produced with the immunoSEQ multiplex PCR assay. For the multiplex PCR, a mixture combining 60 forward primers for TCR Vbeta segments and 13 reverse primers for TCR Jbeta segments was used. The CDR3 region of rearranged TCR beta genes was amplified from genomic DNA with a multiplex PCR assay. The Illumina HiSeq System was used to sequence the amplified TCR beta libraries as 87-base-pair reads. The original pipeline was this. In a later analysis, approximately 74 million unique TCR beta chains were counted across the roughly 610 repertoires, and about 9.9 million of these chains were shared by at least two donors. A nearest-neighbor algorithm error-corrected the raw reads and collapsed the reads into unique sequences, merging closely related sequences to remove PCR and sequencing errors. To assign V, D and J gene segments, CDR3 sequences were aligned to IMGT reference sequences. For a sequence to be retained, a match of at least six nucleotides was required to both a V gene segment and a J gene segment. Rearrangements were called productive when the CDR3 lacked stop codons and stayed in frame with V and J; all others were non-productive. Following IMGT convention, CDR3 was defined as the stretch from the second conserved V-encoded cysteine to the conserved J-encoded phenylalanine. Sequences without an unambiguous match to a single V gene segment were excluded from the earlier analysis of about 600 of the donors. An earlier analysis of 450 to 650 of the donors called V segments functional above 56.7% productive rearrangements and segregating when the between-donor standard deviation exceeded 5%. To diagnose cytomegalovirus status from the catalog of TCR beta chain sequences, a statistical classification framework was built. A later analysis assigned V and J genes by comparing TCR nucleotide sequences with IMGT/GENE-DB human TR gene sequences. The TCRdist pipeline was used in a later analysis to assign CDR3 sequences and most-parsimonious VDJ recombination scenarios. In a later analysis, each TCR beta chain was defined by its CDR3 amino acid sequence together with its V-gene family, and reads without a unique V-gene family were excluded. As a way to deal with suspected cross-contamination and a sequencing artifact, a later analysis dropped under 600 nucleotide sequences that were highly shared and had low generation probability. In a later analysis, a clonal expansion index was calculated for each public chain from normalized within-repertoire ranks of inferred template counts. A later analysis computed generation probabilities with a VDJ recombination model fitted to out-of-frame rearrangements, and checked the results against IGoR. In a later analysis, hypergeometric tests were used to score TCR-TCR, TCR-HLA and TCR-CMV co-occurrence, with a repertoire-size bias correction applied to TCR pairs. In a later analysis, false discovery rates were estimated by permuting HLA or CMV assignments 20 times. A later analysis grouped co-occurring TCRs with DBSCAN, adding TCRdist sequence similarity when clustering within HLA-allele-positive subsets. For co-occurrence clustering, repertoires with fewer than 30,000 or more than 120,000 public chains were excluded, along with five or six repertoires with anomalous nucleotide sharing. In TCRdb, the immuneACCESS table is reduced to in-frame sequences with V and J assigned. These tables do not hold every clone; where another copy was compared, an unresolved V gene accounts for under half, and the others remain unexplained. V and J calls and clone size are given by that table; D and trimming were obtained from the DNA. Within this sample are around 140,000 clones, with under 85% of them counted one time only. The ten largest account for more than 4% of the sample.

For this clone: Its specific antigen is unknown. No per-base quality is available; no much larger clone lies one base away.

Recombination connected TRBV4-1 to TRBJ2-1; 8 middle bases align to TRBD2. This TCR was recovered from a male donor in good health and CMV-seropositive. Sequenced: PBMCs. The DNA sequence is given as TGCGCCAGCAGCCAATTAAGCGGGAGCTCCTACAATGAGCAGTTCTTC. Its product reads: CASSQLSGSSYNEQFF.